The 7 T cell receptor beta chains given below trace back to one sample, sequenced in a study of T cells in Graves' hyperthyroidism and ophthalmopathy. What was amplified from RNA transcripts were TCR beta CDR3 regions. The study used the HTBI primer set for a first-round RT-PCR of the TCR CDR3. A single record per CDR3 protein comes from TCRdb applying MiXCR to the multiplex PCR reads. The top ten clones hold roughly 10% of a sample with about 740,000 distinct CDR3 sequences, about 14% of them seen once. The sample was blood. The origin of the receptors is a young woman with Graves' hyperthyroidism.

Many counts were recorded for this clonotype. The chain carries TRBV3-1 and TRBJ1-1; D is uncertain. Trimming removed 3 bases from V and 3 bases from J, with 8 bases in between. Germline assignment: CDR1 LGHDT and CDR2 YNNKEL (reference sequence). There are 13 residues in the CDR3. CDR3 region: CASSHTSDTEAFF. The CDR3 nucleotides read TGTGCCAGCAGCCATACCAGCGACACTGAAGCTTTCTTT.

In this sample, this clonotype turned up many times. The V gene is TRBV28, the J gene TRBJ1-5; D may be TRBD1 (5 bases). Between the trimmed V and J ends, which lost 6 bases and 1 base, there was a span of 22 bases. Looked up from germline, CDR1 is MDHEN and CDR2 is SYDVKM. The CDR3 spans 18 residues. CDR3 DNA: TGTGCCAGCAGGCCCCGGGGGAAAGATGATCCCAGCAATCAGCCCCAGCATTTT. Translation: CASRPRGKDDPSNQPQHF.

As concerns this clonotype: A much larger clone lies a single base off, so this may be a read error. Likely a read error: the CDR3 ends without its conserved phenylalanine or tryptophan. The chain links TRBV9 to TRBJ1-5, with TRBD1 as a possible D gene (5 bases). Germline CDR1 is SGDLS and CDR2 is YYNGEE. This CDR3 comprises 16 residues. V was trimmed by 2 bases and J by 2 bases, leaving 14 bases between them. CDR3 amino acids: CASSVKGKAGNQPQHL. Here the CDR3 DNA reads TGTGCCAGCAGCGTTAAGGGGAAAGCGGGCAATCAGCCCCAGCATTTA.

This clonotype has a handful of counts. An end of the junction differs from the germline gene, which may be a read error. The rearrangement joins TRBV7-9 to TRBJ1-1; TRBD1 is a possible D gene (6 bases). This CDR3 has 16 amino acids. Germline CDR1 reads SEHNR; CDR2 reads FQNEAQ (reference sequence). In DNA form, the CDR3 reads TGTGCCAGCAGACCTCCCCGGCAGGGGAGAGACACTGAAGCTTCCTTT. Translation gives CASRPPRQGRDTEASF.

Ten or more counts support this clonotype. The chain employs TRBV11-2 and TRBJ2-1, with 7 bases identical to TRBD1. The CDR3 totals 17 residues. Germline assignment: CDR1 SGHAT and CDR2 FQNNGV. Trimming at V came to 0 bases and at J to 2 bases, leaving 7 bases not matched to a gene. The CDR3 is CASSLEKQGPTYNEQFF. Written as DNA, the CDR3 is TGTGCCAGCAGCTTAGAGAAACAGGGGCCCACCTACAATGAGCAGTTCTTC. Drawing the rest from reference TRBV11-2 and TRBJ2-1, the complete variable domain is EAGVAQSPRYKIIEKRQSVAFWCNPISGHATLYWYQQILGQGPKLLIQFQNNGVVDDSQLPKDRFSAERLKGVDSTLKIQPAKLEDSAVYLCASSLEKQGPTYNEQFFGPGTRLTVL.

The chain links TRBV7-6 to TRBJ1-4, with D perhaps TRBD1 (5 bases). This CDR3 is 15 amino acids long. The germline V gene has CDR1 SGHVS and CDR2 FNYEAQ. V shed 3 bases and J shed 3 bases, with 11 bases lying between them. DNA for the CDR3: TGTGCCAGCAGCTTGGTCCCAGGGTCTAATGAAAAACTGTTTTTT. Residues: CASSLVPGSNEKLFF.

Many counts were recorded for this clonotype. This sequence joins TRBV7-7 and TRBJ2-5; D uncertain. The CDR3 is made up of 10 amino acids. Germline lookup yields CDR1 SSHAT and CDR2 FNYEAQ (reference sequence). The CDR3 DNA sequence: TGTGCTGTCGAGCTGGAGACCCAGTACTTC. It is translated as CAVELETQYF.